One sample yielded the 22 T cell receptor beta chains listed below, sequenced in a study of CXCR3-negative and CXCR3-positive naive CD8 T cells. The TRB libraries of cDNA were built by UMI-labeled 5' RACE. TCRdb re-analyzed the 5' RACE reads; it lists each CDR3 protein once, without DNA. In total, the table holds 150,000 or so distinct CDR3 sequences. Input material: naive CXCR3- CD8+ T cells from blood. Subset: CD45RO-CCR7+CD27+CD95- naive CD8+ T cells lacking CXCR3 (TNR3-). The receptors were sampled from a human donor in good health. Some clones in this sample may be carry-over from other donors' samples.

The chain recombines TRBV29-1 with TRBJ2-2. The CDR3 length is 12 residues. Germline CDR1 and CDR2: SQVTM and ANQGSEA. The CDR3 loop reads CSVPNETGELFF.

This chain connects TRBV14 to TRBJ2-7. Germline V gene lookup returns CDR1 SGHDN and CDR2 FVKESK. The CDR3 totals 16 residues. The CDR3 protein is CASSQDTGQLFYEQYF.

The genes are TRBV4-1 and TRBJ1-1; the TCRdb D gene call, TRBD1, has no DNA to confirm it. The germline V gene has CDR1 MGHRA and CDR2 YSYEKL. The CDR3 contains 15 residues. The CDR3 region is CASSQSTGGYTEAFF.

The rearrangement joins TRBV15 to TRBJ2-7; TCRdb's D call of TRBD1 is untestable without DNA. Germline CDR1 is LNHNV and CDR2 is YYDKDF (reference sequence). CDR3 length: 15 amino acids. CDR3 sequence: CATSKNPRVWDEQYF.

The chain recombines TRBV4-1 with TRBJ2-1; lacking DNA, the TRBD1 call made by TCRdb goes unchecked. CDR1 and CDR2 from the germline V gene are MGHRA and YSYEKL. CDR3 length equals 16 residues. CDR3 in amino acids: CASSQARGPGYNEQFF.

V usage is TRBV28 and J usage is TRBJ1-6; TCRdb designates TRBD1, a call that cannot be tested without DNA. The CDR3 length is 20 residues. Germline assignment: CDR1 MDHEN and CDR2 SYDVKM. The CDR3 sequence: CASSLGPGQGSSSYNSPLHF.

J is TRBJ1-1 and V is TRBV5-1; TCRdb's D gene call, TRBD1, goes unchecked for lack of DNA. Germline loops: CDR1 SGHRS, CDR2 YFSETQ. CDR3 length equals 15 residues. The CDR3 here is CASSPLQERGTEAFF.

This chain joins TRBV28 and TRBJ2-1. Germline V gene lookup returns CDR1 MDHEN and CDR2 SYDVKM. The CDR3 totals 12 residues. CDR3 sequence: CASSLSRNGQFF. Filled out from reference TRBV28 and TRBJ2-1, the complete variable domain reads DVKVTQSSRYLVKRTGEKVFLECVQDMDHENMFWYRQDPGLGLRLIYFSYDVKMKEKGDIPEGYSVSREKKERFSLILESASTNQTSMYLCASSLSRNGQFFGPGTRLTVL.

The chain combines TRBV6-6 with TRBJ2-1. Germline lookup yields CDR1 MNHNY and CDR2 SVGAGI (reference sequence). The CDR3 is made up of 14 amino acids. Here the CDR3 reads CASSDKNWGNEQFF.

V usage is TRBV15 and J usage is TRBJ2-5. This CDR3 region has 16 residues. Germline assignment: CDR1 LNHNV and CDR2 YYDKDF (reference sequence). The CDR3 loop reads CATSRDESTGQETQYF.

V is TRBV7-9 and J is TRBJ2-1; the D call from TCRdb, TRBD2, cannot be confirmed without DNA. Looked up from germline, CDR1 is SEHNR and CDR2 is FQNEAQ (reference sequence). The CDR3 is made up of 17 amino acids. This CDR3 is CASSLGARRPISNEQFF.

The gene calls are TRBV20-1 and TRBJ2-1; TCRdb indicates TRBD2, and absent DNA this call remains unverified. The CDR3 runs 14 residues. From germline, CDR1 is DFQATT and CDR2 SNEGSKA (reference sequence). CDR3 amino acids: CSATSPQAYNEQFF.

This sequence joins TRBV9 and TRBJ2-2; TCRdb outputs TRBD2, but without DNA this stays unchecked. Germline CDR1 SGDLS, CDR2 YYNGEE. The CDR3 consists of 18 residues. The CDR3 region is CASSVAVLAGGPAGELFF.

The chain joins TRBV29-1 to TRBJ2-2; the D gene TCRdb calls, TRBD1, cannot be checked with no DNA. This CDR3 comprises 15 residues. Germline V CDR1 and CDR2: SQVTM, ANQGSEA. CDR3 region: CSVVQGAADTGELFF.

The chain combines TRBV19 with TRBJ2-7. CDR1 and CDR2 from the germline V gene are LNHDA and SQIVND (reference sequence). The CDR3 spans 13 residues. The chain's CDR3 is CASSYGPPYEQYF.

This chain links TRBV13 with TRBJ2-1; TCRdb designates TRBD1, a call that cannot be tested without DNA. This CDR3 is 15 amino acids long. Germline values: CDR1 PRHDT, CDR2 FYEKMQ (reference sequence). CDR3 loop: CASSSQSGGRNEQFF.

V usage is TRBV28 and J usage is TRBJ2-5; TCRdb proposes TRBD2, but this gene call is untestable without DNA. CDR1 MDHEN and CDR2 SYDVKM come from the germline V gene. This CDR3 region has 15 residues. This CDR3 reads CASSSSGGEKETQYF.

The chain links TRBV2 to TRBJ2-2; absent DNA, TCRdb's TRBD2 call cannot be checked. The CDR3 is 15 residues long. The germline gives CDR1 SNHLY, CDR2 FYNNEI. The CDR3 protein is CASSTGTTNTGELFF.

This sequence joins TRBV28 and TRBJ1-4; TCRdb reports TRBD1, a call that lacks DNA to check it against. Germline-derived CDR1 and CDR2 are MDHEN and SYDVKM. The CDR3 totals 14 residues. The CDR3 is CATLDSATNEKLFF.

This chain joins TRBV6-2 or TRBV6-3 and TRBJ2-7. Germline V gene data show CDR1 as MNHEY and CDR2 as SVGEGT. The CDR3 length is 11 residues. The CDR3 protein is CASRVSHEQYF.

CDR3 amino acids: CASSQRTGFGELFF. V gene TRBV4-1 combines with J gene TRBJ2-2; as DNA is missing, the TRBD1 call by TCRdb cannot be tested. Germline values: CDR1 MGHRA, CDR2 YSYEKL. The CDR3 has 14 residues.

V is TRBV5-1 and J is TRBJ1-1; with no DNA, the TCRdb D assignment of TRBD1 cannot be verified. Germline V CDR1 and CDR2: SGHRS, YFSETQ. This CDR3 has 14 amino acids. CDR3 residues: CASGQQWPNTEAFF.